Listed below are T cell receptor beta chains from one sample, sequenced in a study of HIV-infected patients and healthy controls. One entry per CDR3 protein results from TCRdb running MiXCR on the 5' RACE reads. The sample has approximately 64,000 distinct CDR3 sequences; 15% to 20% are singletons. The sequenced sample consisted of CD4+ T cells from blood. The receptors derive from a human donor in good health. The CDR3 runs from the conserved cysteine through the conserved F or W. D genes are given only for firm matches. For some rows the clone size is stated as once, few or many, or as a class when expanded; others skip it.

j_call v_call d_call clone_size cdr3_nt cdr3_aa
TRBJ1-2 TRBV6-6 - - TGTGCCAGCAGCCGGCCGGGCAGCTCCTATGGCTACACCTTC CASSRPGSSYGYTF
TRBJ1-1 TRBV6-2/TRBV6-3 - few TGTGCCAGCAGTTACTCGCTGGGAATCCGCGTCATGAACACTGAAGCTTTCTTT CASSYSLGIRVMNTEAFF
TRBJ2-2 TRBV6-4 TRBD2 - TGTGCCAGCAGTTTTACCAGCGGGAGAGGGTCCGGGGAGCTGTTTTTT CASSFTSGRGSGELFF
TRBJ2-3 TRBV7-9 - - TGTGCCAGCAGCGAACCAACCCTTAGCACAGATACGCAGTATTTT CASSEPTLSTDTQYF
TRBJ2-7 TRBV7-2 - many TGTGCCAGCAGCTTAGGAAGTCAATTGGCCTCCTACGAGCAGTACTTC CASSLGSQLASYEQYF
TRBJ1-5 TRBV6-2/TRBV6-3 TRBD1 many TGTGCCAGCAGGACCGGGACAGGGGACAATCAGCCCCAGCATTTT CASRTGTGDNQPQHF
TRBJ2-1 TRBV7-9 TRBD2 few TGTGCCCCTCACAGGCTAGCGGGAGTCCACAATGAGCAGTTCTTC CAPHRLAGVHNEQFF
TRBJ2-7 TRBV7-7 - - TGTGCTAGCAGCTTCACCGGAACACCAGGACCCTACGAGCAGTACTTC CASSFTGTPGPYEQYF
TRBJ1-5 TRBV10-3 - - TGTGCCATCAGTGAGTCGGGAGATCAGCCCCAGCATTTT CAISESGDQPQHF
TRBJ1-6 TRBV27 - many TGTGCCCACCTCACCCCGGCAGGGCTCCTTTTGTCACCCCTCCACTTT CAHLTPAGLLLSPLHF
TRBJ1-1 TRBV20-1 - - TGCAGTGCTAGAGATGGGCAGGGCCTGAACACTGAAGCTTTCTTT CSARDGQGLNTEAFF
TRBJ2-1 TRBV10-2 TRBD2 - TGCGCCAGCAGCACCGGGACTAGCGGAAACAATGAGCAGTTCTTC CASSTGTSGNNEQFF
TRBJ1-1 TRBV12-3/TRBV12-4 - few TGTGCCAGCAGTCCACATAAGGGAGCTTTCTTT CASSPHKGAFF
TRBJ1-6 TRBV7-2 TRBD1 few TGTGCCAGCAGCTCGCGACAGGGGGTCAATAATTCACCCCTCCACTTT CASSSRQGVNNSPLHF
TRBJ2-7 TRBV20-1 TRBD2 - TGCAGTGCTAGAATAGCGGGAGGGCCGGTTTACGAGCAGTACTTC CSARIAGGPVYEQYF
TRBJ1-5 TRBV6-5 - few TGTGCCAGCAGACCGGGGGGAGGTGGCGGACTGCCCCAGCATTTT CASRPGGGGGLPQHF
TRBJ2-3 TRBV6-2/TRBV6-3 TRBD2 - TGTGCCAGCAGTTACGATGAGGGACTAGTAGCCGATACGCAGTATTTT CASSYDEGLVADTQYF
TRBJ2-5 TRBV5-1 - few TGCGCCAGCAGCTTGGAGGGGCCCCAAGAGACCCAGTACTTC CASSLEGPQETQYF
TRBJ1-1 TRBV11-2 TRBD1 - TGTGCCAGCAGCTCCGACAGGGGGAGGGGAGCTTTCTTT CASSSDRGRGAFF
TRBJ1-2 TRBV6-2/TRBV6-3 - - TGTGCCAGCAGTTACTCGATTCTGACGGGACCTAACTATGGCTACACCTTC CASSYSILTGPNYGYTF
TRBJ2-5 TRBV15 - - TGTGCCACCAGCAGAGAATTTTGGGTTAGATTAAAACAGGAGACCCAGTACTTC CATSREFWVRLKQETQYF
TRBJ2-3 TRBV18 - few TGTGCCAGCTCACCTTTGGAGGGGGTATTGACAGATACGCAGTATTTT CASSPLEGVLTDTQYF
TRBJ1-1 TRBV20-1 - many TGCAGTGCTTTACAGCCCTTGAACACTGAAGCTTTCTTT CSALQPLNTEAFF
TRBJ1-6 TRBV4-1 - many TGCGCCAGCAGCCAGAGCCGGGACCGAAGAAATAATTCACCCCTCCACTTT CASSQSRDRRNNSPLHF
TRBJ1-5 TRBV28 - many TGTGCCAGCAGTTCCAACAATCAGCCCCAGCATTTT CASSSNNQPQHF
TRBJ1-4 TRBV4-1 TRBD1 - TGCGCCAGCAGCCAAGTCGGGACAGGGAATGAAAAACTGTTTTTT CASSQVGTGNEKLFF
TRBJ2-3 TRBV5-6 - many TGTGCCAGCAGCTTTCTGCAGACCACAGATACGCAGTATTTT CASSFLQTTDTQYF
TRBJ2-1 TRBV7-2 TRBD2 - TGTGCCAGCAGCTTGGCCCCTAGCGGAACGTCCTACAATGAGCAGTTCTTC CASSLAPSGTSYNEQFF
TRBJ1-5 TRBV19 - once TGTGCCAGTATCGATACAGGGACCTCTAGGCAGCCCCAGCATTTT CASIDTGTSRQPQHF
TRBJ1-2 TRBV18 TRBD1 many TGTGCCAGCTCAAACCGGGACAGCCTCTATGGCTACACCTTC CASSNRDSLYGYTF
TRBJ1-1 TRBV19 TRBD1 - TGTGCCAGTAGTCCGCTGACAGGGTTCATGAACACTGAAGCTTTCTTT CASSPLTGFMNTEAFF
TRBJ1-3 TRBV6-1 - - TGTGCCAGCAGTGTACGCGGGGACTCTGGAAACACCATATATTTT CASSVRGDSGNTIYF
TRBJ1-2 TRBV7-9 TRBD1 few TGTGCCAGCAGCCGGACAGGGGAAAGGAACTATGGCTACACCTTC CASSRTGERNYGYTF
TRBJ2-7 TRBV5-1 TRBD2 few TGCGCCAGCAGCTTGGGAGCGGGGGGTGGCGAGCAGTACTTC CASSLGAGGGEQYF
TRBJ2-1 TRBV20-1 - - TGCAGTGCTAGAGATATGGGGAACGCTGGATCTTCCAATGAGCAGTTCTTC CSARDMGNAGSSNEQFF
TRBJ2-5 TRBV5-1 - few TGCGCCAGCAGCTTGGTTGGACCGGGGGAGACCCAGTACTTC CASSLVGPGETQYF
TRBJ1-1 TRBV12-3/TRBV12-4 - - TGTGCCAGCAGTGTGACCGGGGAGAACACTGAAGCTTTCTTT CASSVTGENTEAFF
TRBJ2-2 TRBV20-1 - many TGCAGTGCGGCTAACCCGAGGGTCCTGTCCACCGGGGAGCTGTTTTTT CSAANPRVLSTGELFF
TRBJ1-3 TRBV29-1 TRBD1 many TGCAGCGTTGAAGATCCAGGGGGGACGGGAAACACCATATATTTT CSVEDPGGTGNTIYF
TRBJ1-1 TRBV6-5 - many TGTGCCACCGAGGTTTGGGGGGGCAACACTGAAGCTTTCTTT CATEVWGGNTEAFF
TRBJ1-3 TRBV7-6 - - TGTGCCAGCAGCTTAGAGGTACCGGGCCCGACTAGCTCTGGAAACACCATATATTTT CASSLEVPGPTSSGNTIYF
TRBJ2-1 TRBV6-1 - few TGTGCCAGCAGGGATGGGATTACGACCTACAATGAGCAGTTCTTC CASRDGITTYNEQFF
TRBJ2-1 TRBV11-3 - many TGTGCCAGCAGCTTAAGGGGGAGAGGTTACAATGAGCAGTTCTTC CASSLRGRGYNEQFF
TRBJ1-5 TRBV7-8 - many TGTGCCAGCAGCTTAGCGAGGCAGGGGCCCAATCAGCCCCAGCATTTT CASSLARQGPNQPQHF
TRBJ1-3 TRBV7-2 - many TGTGCCAGCAGCTTCGGACCTAGCGGAAACACCATATATTTT CASSFGPSGNTIYF
TRBJ1-1 TRBV6-1 - many TGTGCCAGCAGTGGGGCAAATGGAGGGAACACTGAAGCTTTCTTT CASSGANGGNTEAFF
TRBJ1-6 TRBV10-2 - medium-sized TGCGCCAGCATGGTGGGGGGAATTTCACCCCTCCACTTT CASMVGGISPLHF
TRBJ2-1 TRBV20-1 - - TGCAGTGCTAGAGATGCTCGTAGCTCCTACAATGAGCAGTTCTTC CSARDARSSYNEQFF
TRBJ2-5 TRBV7-9 - - TGTGCCAGCAGCTTAGATCAAGAGACCCAGTACTTC CASSLDQETQYF
TRBJ2-7 TRBV5-1 - few TGCGCCAGCAGCTTCGAGTCGGGGCCCTACGAGCAGTACTTC CASSFESGPYEQYF
TRBJ2-1 TRBV12-3/TRBV12-4 TRBD1 - TGTGCCAGCACCTTGGGGATGACAGGGGTGCACAATGAGCAGTTCTTC CASTLGMTGVHNEQFF
TRBJ2-5 TRBV11-2 - - TGTGCCAGCAGCTTAAAGGGCCACCACCAAGAGACCCAGTACTTC CASSLKGHHQETQYF
TRBJ1-1 TRBV7-9 - many TGTGCCAGCAGCTCCGGCGACGGCACTGAAGCTTTCTTT CASSSGDGTEAFF
TRBJ1-2 TRBV29-1 TRBD1 few TGCAGCGTTGAAACAGGGGCGGGTAACTATGGCTACACCTTC CSVETGAGNYGYTF